The TCR beta chain described here comes from a study of blood T cell repertoires in COVID-19. Across the whole study: From the United States, Italy and Spain came samples of acute and convalescent COVID-19. PBMCs, B-cell-depleted T cells, or T cells provided the cDNA or gDNA that made up the material.

Original analysis: By means of reference gene primer amplification, nucleated cell counts were estimated. Data came from immunoSEQ multiplex PCR; TCRdb stores just in-frame clones and leaves some out. The V and J calls and clone size come from that table; D and trimming were worked out from the DNA. The sample includes about 26,000 clones, roughly 66% of them seen just once. The V and J ends lost 5 bases and 8 bases, in that order; junction bases with no gene match: 11. The CDR3 extends over 14 amino acids. Germline CDR1 and CDR2: MDHEN and SYDVKM. Sequencing used peripheral blood. The V and J genes are TRBV28 and TRBJ1-2, with TRBD1 matching 7 bases. This sequence was found in a man aged 60 to 75 with active or convalescent COVID-19. CDR3 sequence: CASSAVMTGIGYTF. CDR3 DNA sequence: TGTGCCAGCAGTGCAGTAATGACAGGGATCGGCTACACCTTC.